The entry below describes one T cell receptor beta chain. Described time point: blood 2 weeks post-SBRT. Treatment described: 15 Gy SBRT to primary tumor, nephrectomy 4 weeks later. Assay: immunoSEQ multiplex PCR; the TCRdb copy retains only in-frame clones and omits some. This sample has more than 95,000 clones, with around 80% found just once. The sample comes from a study of radiation and T cells in renal cell carcinoma. The material sequenced was blood, taken from a patient whose treatment included radiotherapy and nephrectomy. This sequence was found in a man in his forties or fifties with renal cell carcinoma.

The CDR3 protein is CASTAGQGAYEQYF. In DNA form, the CDR3 reads TGTGCCAGCACCGCGGGACAGGGGGCGTACGAGCAGTACTTC. This chain uses TRBV6-5 with TRBJ2-7, with 12 nucleotides matching TRBD1. Germline lookup yields CDR1 MNHEY and CDR2 SVGAGI. This CDR3 comprises 14 residues. V lost 7 bases to trimming and J lost 4 bases; unmatched junction nucleotides: 5.